The entry below gives a single TCR beta chain sequence along with its context. Its antigen is unknown. Base qualities are not at hand, and no much larger clone is one base apart. Collaborating institutions collected whole blood in K2EDTA tubes following their own protocols. For TCRbeta analysis, collaborators shipped samples as frozen whole blood, isolated PBMCs, or DNA extracted from either of those sample types. This sample was taken from a study of blood T cell repertoires in COVID-19 (dated by TCRdb to 2018 to 2020). Concerning the study at large: Collaborator samples came from the United States, Italy and Spain and covered acute and convalescent phases of COVID-19. Where available, HLA class I and class II types were obtained from metadata supplied by the sample provider rather than from assay-based typing. Sample metadata almost always included a de-identified subject ID, COVID-19 status, age in years and sex. The dataset comprised deeply sampled blood TCRbeta repertoires from subjects exposed to, actively infected with, or recovered from COVID-19. The samples were drawn from the first 160 participants of the ongoing ImmuneRACE study and from 950 to 1,500 subjects provided by 6 global collaborators. The repertoires were released in a freely available public database intended as a resource for research on the immune response to SARS-CoV-2. The material from the prospective study consisted of cDNA or gDNA derived from T cells, B-cell-depleted T cells, or PBMCs. The full study reports these points: How much clinical and demographic metadata was included differed by source and by participant, and the metadata was provided uncurated.

TCRbeta CDR3 regions were amplified from genomic DNA using the immunoSEQ Assay, a bias-controlled multiplex PCR. Regarding the original processing steps: The number of nucleated cells in each sample was estimated by amplification of reference gene primers within the assay. To quantify the absolute abundance of each unique TCRbeta CDR3 rearrangement, sequence reads were collapsed and filtered. For each sample, productive Simpson clonality was calculated as the square root of Simpson's diversity index across productive rearrangements. TCRdb mirrors the immuneACCESS table, restricted to in-frame sequences. Some clones are absent from its copies; in checked studies, under half trace to an unresolved V gene, and the reason for the others is unknown. V, J and clone size were drawn from that table, and D and trimming were deduced from the DNA. The sample data list tens of thousands of clones, and 84% of these were observed just once. The top ten clonotypes cover approximately 14% of the sample.

Trimming removed 5 bases from V and 1 base from J, leaving 16 bases between the germline ends. The CDR3 runs 16 residues from the cysteine to the phenylalanine. Only the CDR3 region is kept as DNA, spanning 48 bases read in frame from base 1. CDR1 and CDR2 (SEHNR, FQNEAQ) derive from the germline V gene (reference sequence). The sequence joins TRBV7-9 to TRBJ2-3, and the D gene may be TRBD2, 7 bases matching. The source material was peripheral blood. This clonotype originated in a human donor in a cohort sampled during active COVID-19. Read as DNA, the sequence is TGTGCCAGCAGCGGACCAGGGGACTACCGCACAGATACGCAGTATTTT. It is translated as CASSGPGDYRTDTQYF.